This is a list of T cell receptor beta chains from one sample in a study of blood T cell repertoires in COVID-19. The protocol was immunoSEQ multiplex PCR, while the TCRdb copy is restricted to in-frame clones and leaves out a portion. The table includes about 170,000 clones, approximately 90% detected once. The specimen sequenced was PBMCs or T cells enriched from blood (not recorded which). All receptors come from a woman between 18 and 29 years old who had recovered from COVID-19. Both conserved end residues are part of each CDR3. A D gene is named only where the DNA matches it firmly. Some rows mark clone size as missing; the rest say once, few, many or name a class of expanded clone.

. TRBJ2-1 TRBV29-1 TRBD2 TGCAGCGTTGAAGATCGGGTACCCGGGACTAGCGGGATAGGTCCCTACAATGAGCAGTTCTTC CSVEDRVPGTSGIGPYNEQFF
many TRBJ2-5 TRBV11-1 . TGTGCCAGCAGCCCGGGACATAAAGAGACCCAGTACTTC CASSPGHKETQYF
. TRBJ2-1 TRBV5-1 TRBD1 TGCGCCAGCAGCTCCAGAACCACAGGGGAAGCGGAAAGGGTGCAGTTCTTC CASSSRTTGEAERVQFF
. TRBJ1-2 TRBV28 . TGTGCCAGCAGTTGGCAGGGTTTTCGTTCTGATGGCTACACCTTC CASSWQGFRSDGYTF
. TRBJ2-1 TRBV12-5 . TGTGCTAGTGGTTTGGATAGCCGCAATGAGCAGTTCTTC CASGLDSRNEQFF
. TRBJ2-1 TRBV3-1/TRBV3-2 TRBD2 TGTGCCAGCAGCCGGACTAGCGGGCCAACCTACAATGAGCAGTTCTTC CASSRTSGPTYNEQFF
. TRBJ1-2 TRBV29-1 . TGCAGCGTTGAAGATAACGGGAGGTATGGCTACACCTTC CSVEDNGRYGYTF
. TRBJ2-5 TRBV27 TRBD1 TGTGCCAGCACGACAGGGGCTCAAGAGACCCAGTACTTC CASTTGAQETQYF
. TRBJ2-7 TRBV11-2 TRBD2 TGTGCCAGCAGCCGTGCGTTTGGACTAGCAAGCTCGGGCGAGCAGTACTTC CASSRAFGLASSGEQYF
. TRBJ2-7 TRBV28 . TGTGCCACCGCGAACGCCCTAAGCGGCGAGCAGTACTTC CATANALSGEQYF
. TRBJ1-3 TRBV2 TRBD1 TGTGCCAGCAGAAAACAGGGGACGAGCTCTGGAAACACCATATATTTT CASRKQGTSSGNTIYF
. TRBJ2-7 TRBV28 TRBD1 TGTGCCAGCAGTTTTCTTATCCGGGACAGAGAAAAGCAGTACTTC CASSFLIRDREKQYF
once TRBJ2-7 TRBV11-2 . TGTGCCAGCAGCTTATATCGGGTATACGAGCAGTACTTC CASSLYRVYEQYF
. TRBJ2-1 TRBV28 . TGTGCCAGCACCGTAGGGAGAGAGCAGTTCTTC CASTVGREQFF
. TRBJ2-7 TRBV11-2 . TGTGCCAGCAGCTTACAGGGTTTCTCCTACGAGCAGTACTTC CASSLQGFSYEQYF
. TRBJ2-1 TRBV28 TRBD2 TGTGCCAGCAGTTTTAGCTCAGCGGGAGACTCCTACAATGAGCAGTTCTTC CASSFSSAGDSYNEQFF
. TRBJ2-4 TRBV5-4 . TGTGCCAGCAGCCTGGATACTAACATTCAGTACTTC CASSLDTNIQYF
. TRBJ2-2 TRBV9 TRBD2 TGTGCCAGCAGCGTAGGGACTAGCGTGGGGACCGGGGAGCTGTTTTTT CASSVGTSVGTGELFF
. TRBJ2-2 TRBV6-5 . TGTGCCAGCAGTTTGGGGGGCACCGGGGAGCTGTTTTTT CASSLGGTGELFF
few TRBJ2-1 TRBV6-5 TRBD1 TGTGCCAGCAGCTCCGGGACAGGGGCCTACAATGAGCAGTTCTTC CASSSGTGAYNEQFF
. TRBJ1-4 TRBV19 . TGTGCCAGTACCGACTGGGAAAAACTGTTTTTT CASTDWEKLFF
once TRBJ2-3 TRBV5-1 TRBD2 TGCGCCAGCAGCTTGTTCCCTATTTTGACTAGCGGGGGACGCACAGATACGCAGTATTTT CASSLFPILTSGGRTDTQYF